Following are 32 T cell receptor beta chains from one sample sequenced in a study of spatial heterogeneity in lung cancer. Time point: blood at routine non-recurrence follow-up after resection. Whole RNA obtained from tumor, nontumor lung or frozen PBMC underwent sequencing without sorting. One entry per CDR3 protein results from TCRdb running MiXCR on the 5' RACE reads. Here the sample spans about 120,000 distinct CDR3 sequences, approximately 12% being singletons. The source was PBMCs, collected at follow-up. These receptors were obtained from a male donor with early-stage non-small cell lung cancer.

This clonotype was picked up many times. The chain couples TRBV20-1 to TRBJ2-1, with D hard to call. The ends were cut back, 6 bases at V and 6 bases at J, with 3 bases in the middle. Germline CDR1 and CDR2: DFQATT and SNEGSKA (reference sequence). The CDR3 has 9 residues. In nucleotides, the CDR3 is TGCAGTGCCGGCAATGAGCAGTTCTTC. Residues: CSAGNEQFF.

The sample holds many counts of this clonotype. This chain uses TRBV2 with TRBJ2-7, with unresolved D. Trimming removed 7 bases at V and 3 bases at J, with 10 bases between. Per germline, CDR1 SNHLY and CDR2 FYNNEI. This CDR3 comprises 12 residues. Written as DNA, the CDR3 is TGTGCCAGCATAGGATATGTCTACGAGCAGTACTTC. Amino acid sequence: CASIGYVYEQYF.

The V gene is TRBV2, the J gene TRBJ1-6, with 7 bases aligning to TRBD1. Germline values: CDR1 SNHLY, CDR2 FYNNEI. CDR3 length: 16 amino acids. J gave up 8 bases and V 6 bases, and 13 bases lay outside the gene matches. The CDR3, as DNA: TGTGCCAGCAGGTCTCCAGGGGGATTACCGGATTCACCCCTCCACTTT. Encoded protein: CASRSPGGLPDSPLHF.

In this sample, this clonotype turned up many times. This rearrangement joins TRBV4-2 to TRBJ2-1, with D possibly TRBD2 on 5 matching bases. Germline V CDR1 and CDR2: LGHNA, YNFKEQ. V was pared by 0 bases and J by 0 bases, with 9 bases between. CDR3 length equals 16 residues. For the CDR3, the DNA is TGTGCCAGCAGCCAAGATCGGGGTAGCTCCTACAATGAGCAGTTCTTC. It translates to CASSQDRGSSYNEQFF.

This clonotype has ten or more counts. The V call is TRBV13, the J call TRBJ1-1; a weak D match, TRBD1 (5 bases). Germline CDR1 reads PRHDT; CDR2 reads FYEKMQ (reference sequence). The CDR3 is 16 amino acids. Trimming removed 2 bases at V and 5 bases at J, with 18 bases between. CDR3 protein: CASSLRGPHTGTEAFF. The CDR3 nucleotides read TGTGCCAGCAGCTTAAGGGGCCCACATACAGGTACTGAAGCTTTCTTT.

The rearrangement joins TRBV28 to TRBJ1-2, with 9 bases identical to TRBD1. Germline trimming cut 8 bases from V and 3 bases from J; bases unmatched to any gene: 13. CDR3 length: 16 residues. Germline lookup yields CDR1 MDHEN and CDR2 SYDVKM. As DNA, the CDR3 is TGTGCCAGCGGCAGGACCGGGACAGGGACCTACTATGGCTACACCTTC. Translated, it gives CASGRTGTGTYYGYTF.

This clonotype was seen only a few times. V usage is TRBV11-2 and J usage is TRBJ2-5; D gene unclear. With 4 bases removed from V and 1 base from J, the gap between germline ends came to 7 bases. Germline V gene sequence: CDR1 SGHAT, CDR2 FQNNGV. The CDR3 extends over 13 amino acids. CDR3 nucleotides: TGTGCCAGCAGCTCGGACCGCCAAGAGACCCAGTACTTC. It encodes CASSSDRQETQYF.

This clonotype has ten or more counts. The chain links TRBV5-1 to TRBJ2-3; D ambiguous. The germline V gene has CDR1 SGHRS and CDR2 YFSETQ. Trimming pared 3 bases from V and 6 bases from J, leaving 11 bases between. The CDR3 runs to 13 residues. CDR3 region: CASSSGFLDTQYF. The CDR3 coding sequence is TGCGCCAGCAGCTCCGGTTTTTTGGATACGCAGTATTTT.

The gene calls are TRBV28 and TRBJ1-6, with a possible D match to TRBD1 (6 bases). This CDR3 has 15 residues. Trimming took off 6 bases at V and 6 bases at J, with 15 bases between the two ends. Germline V gene data show CDR1 as MDHEN and CDR2 as SYDVKM. DNA for the CDR3: TGTGCCAGCAGCTCACAGGGAGTCGGTAATTCACCCCTCCACTTT. Protein sequence: CASSSQGVGNSPLHF.

There are a few counts of this clonotype. The chain is built from TRBV7-9 and TRBJ1-1; a weak D match, TRBD1 (5 bases). The CDR3 contains 14 residues. Trimming stripped 0 bases from V and 3 bases from J, with 8 bases between. The V gene's germline CDR1 is SEHNR and CDR2 FQNEAQ (reference sequence). The CDR3, as DNA: TGTGCCAGCAGCTTAGCTGTGGGGCACACTGAAGCTTTCTTT. The encoded protein is CASSLAVGHTEAFF. The full variable domain, in which reference TRBV7-9 and TRBJ1-1 provide the parts outside the CDR3, is DTGVSQNPRHKITKRGQNVTFRCDPISEHNRLYWYRQTLGQGPEFLTYFQNEAQLEKSRLLSDRFSAERPKGSFSTLEIQRTEQGDSAMYLCASSLAVGHTEAFFGQGTRLTVV.

This clonotype was seen only a few times. The rearrangement uses TRBV3-1 and TRBJ1-5, with no clear D. V gave up 3 bases and J gave up 6 bases, with 3 bases separating them. The CDR3 runs 11 residues. CDR1 LGHDT and CDR2 YNNKEL come from the germline V gene (reference sequence). The CDR3 loop is CASSHCQPQHF. The CDR3 region has the DNA TGTGCCAGCAGCCATTGTCAGCCCCAGCATTTT.

CDR3 nucleotides: TGTGCCAGCAGTGAGGACGGGCAGTACTTC. It is translated as CASSEDGQYF. This chain connects TRBV2 to TRBJ2-7; D unclear. V was pared by 3 bases and J by 9 bases, with 6 bases between. The CDR3 loop spans 10 amino acids. CDR1 and CDR2 (germline): SNHLY, FYNNEI.

This clonotype was seen at least ten times. The J gene is TRBJ2-2, the V gene TRBV4-1; no reliable D call. From germline, CDR1 is MGHRA and CDR2 YSYEKL. The CDR3 is 14 amino acids. V gave up 0 bases and J gave up 3 bases, with 5 bases separating them. The DNA for the CDR3 is TGCGCCAGCAGCCAAGATTCGGACACCGGGGAGCTGTTTTTT. As protein: CASSQDSDTGELFF.

This clonotype was counted only a few times. The junction and the germline gene differ at one end; a read error may be behind it. The chain combines TRBV30 with TRBJ1-4; D possibly corresponds to TRBD1 (5 bases). Per germline, CDR1 GTSNPN and CDR2 SVGIG (reference sequence). The CDR3 has 12 residues. The DNA for the CDR3 is TGTGCCTGGAGTGTAGGACAAGGTCGAAAGATTTTT. The encoded protein is CAWSVGQGRKIF.

In this sample, this clonotype turned up a few times. The chain carries TRBV6-5 and TRBJ1-2; D is ambiguous. CDR1 MNHEY and CDR2 SVGAGI come from the germline V gene. The CDR3 covers 14 residues. Trimming took 0 bases from V and 8 from J, leaving 13 bases between them. For the CDR3, the DNA is TGTGCCAGCAGTTACTCTGCACGGGTGGGAGGCTACACCTTC. Its translation: CASSYSARVGGYTF.

This clonotype showed up many times. This sequence joins TRBV12-3 or TRBV12-4 and TRBJ2-7; D is unresolved. The ends were cut back, 3 bases at V and 2 bases at J, with 8 bases in the middle. The CDR3 has 13 residues. The chain's CDR3 is CASSFSRPYEQYF. The CDR3 coding sequence is TGTGCCAGCAGTTTCAGCAGGCCCTACGAGCAGTACTTC.

J is TRBJ1-5 and V is TRBV2; 7 bases line up with TRBD1. V lost 6 bases and J lost 5; bases outside the gene matches: 7. The CDR3 length is 14 residues. Looked up from germline, CDR1 is SNHLY and CDR2 is FYNNEI. The CDR3 bases are TGTGCCAGCAGAGGGGACAGCCGAGATCAGCCCCAGCATTTT. It yields the protein CASRGDSRDQPQHF.

This clonotype was observed a handful of times. V is TRBV5-1 and J is TRBJ1-4; the match to TRBD1 covers 9 bases. This CDR3 is 15 amino acids long. Per the germline V gene, CDR1 is SGHRS and CDR2 is YFSETQ. V gave up 4 bases and J gave up 3 bases; unmatched junction bases: 4. The CDR3 region is CASSLWTGANEKLFF. The CDR3, as DNA: TGCGCCAGCAGCCTATGGACAGGGGCTAATGAAAAACTGTTTTTT.

The chain combines TRBV2 with TRBJ1-5, with 7 nucleotides matching TRBD1. V shed 5 bases and J 2 bases; nucleotides not matched to a gene: 9. This CDR3 comprises 16 residues. Germline V gene sequence: CDR1 SNHLY, CDR2 FYNNEI. CDR3 sequence (DNA): TGTGCCAGCAGTCCCGACAGGGCCCGGGGCAATCAGCCCCAGCATTTT. Its protein is CASSPDRARGNQPQHF.

This clonotype was detected only a few times. CDR3 nucleotide sequence: TGTGCCAGCAGCTTAACACGGTCGAACACTGAAGCTTTCTTT. It encodes CASSLTRSNTEAFF. The rearrangement links TRBV7-3 to TRBJ1-1; the D is unclear. CDR1 and CDR2 (germline): SGHTA, FQGTGA. The CDR3 covers 14 residues. Deletions cut 0 bases from V and 1 base from J, with 6 bases between.

V is TRBV5-1 and J is TRBJ1-1, with 9 bases identical to TRBD1. V dropped 4 bases and J dropped 6; count of bases not matched to a gene: 4. CDR3 length: 13 amino acids. CDR1 and CDR2 (germline): SGHRS, YFSETQ. The CDR3 DNA sequence: TGCGCCAGCAGCCCGGGACAGGGTCCTGAAGCTTTCTTT. It encodes CASSPGQGPEAFF.

The chain uses TRBV20-1 and TRBJ1-2; 7 positions agree with TRBD1. The CDR3 has 15 residues. CDR1 is DFQATT, CDR2 SNEGSKA, per germline (reference sequence). CDR3 nucleotides: TGCAGCGCGTCTGACAGGGCTAAACCCCGCTATGGCTACACCTTC. It is translated as CSASDRAKPRYGYTF.

In this sample, this clonotype turned up many times. The J gene is TRBJ2-4, the V gene TRBV19; 9 bases match TRBD1. The V gene's germline CDR1 is LNHDA and CDR2 SQIVND (reference sequence). The CDR3 covers 14 residues. V lost 4 bases and J lost 9; bases outside the gene matches: 7. In nucleotides, the CDR3 is TGTGCCAGTAGTAACGGACAGGGGCTCAGCATTCAGTACTTC. Translating it yields CASSNGQGLSIQYF.

The V call is TRBV20-1, the J call TRBJ2-2, with no clear D. V was trimmed by 3 bases and J by 1 base, leaving 6 bases between them. Germline assignment: CDR1 DFQATT and CDR2 SNEGSKA (reference sequence). CDR3 length: 13 amino acids. The CDR3 sequence is CSASILNTGELFF. CDR3 nucleotide sequence: TGCAGTGCTAGTATCCTGAACACCGGGGAGCTGTTTTTT.

This clonotype was counted at least ten times. CDR3 DNA sequence: TGTGCCAGCAGTGAGGCCGGGACAGGGTTAAACATTCAGTACTTC. Amino acid sequence: CASSEAGTGLNIQYF. The chain has TRBV6-1 and TRBJ2-4, with 9 positions matching TRBD1. V lost 3 bases, J lost 6 bases, and 6 bases stayed unmatched. Germline V lookup: CDR1 MNHNS, CDR2 SASEGT. The CDR3 runs 15 residues.

The chain couples TRBV5-1 to TRBJ2-2; D is uncertain. The V gene's germline CDR1 is SGHRS and CDR2 YFSETQ. Trimming pared 5 bases from V and 4 bases from J, leaving 3 bases between. The CDR3 contains 11 residues. Here the CDR3 reads CASRGTGELFF. CDR3 sequence (DNA): TGCGCCAGCAGGGGCACCGGGGAGCTGTTTTTT.

The rearrangement joins TRBV5-4 to TRBJ2-6; D not resolved. V was clipped by 6 bases and J by 3 bases, with 7 bases between them. Germline CDR1 reads SGHNT; CDR2 reads YYREEE (reference sequence). The CDR3 spans 13 residues. The CDR3 DNA reads as TGTGCCAGCATGCAAGGTGGGGCCAACGTCCTGACTTTC. It encodes CASMQGGANVLTF.

The chain is built from TRBV27 and TRBJ2-1; weak D call: TRBD2 (6 bases). Trimming removed 3 bases at V and 5 bases at J, with 8 bases between. The CDR3 has 13 amino acids. The germline CDR1 and CDR2 sequences are MNHEY and SMNVEV (reference sequence). The CDR3 spells CASSLGRHNEQFF. The CDR3 region has the DNA TGTGCCAGCAGTTTGGGGAGGCACAATGAGCAGTTCTTC.

This clonotype was recorded a few times. The chain uses TRBV7-9 and TRBJ2-1, with 12 bases fitting TRBD2. The junction had 4 bases not matched to a gene; V was cut back by 5 bases and J by 5 bases. The V gene's germline CDR1 is SEHNR and CDR2 FQNEAQ (reference sequence). The CDR3 is 15 residues long. CDR3 residues: CASSRLAGVDNEQFF. CDR3 in DNA: TGTGCCAGCAGCCGACTAGCGGGGGTAGACAATGAGCAGTTCTTC. The entire variable domain, with the rest obtained from reference TRBV7-9 and TRBJ2-1, is as follows: DTGVSQNPRHKITKRGQNVTFRCDPISEHNRLYWYRQTLGQGPEFLTYFQNEAQLEKSRLLSDRFSAERPKGSFSTLEIQRTEQGDSAMYLCASSRLAGVDNEQFFGPGTRLTVL.

At least ten counts were recorded for this clonotype. The chain combines TRBV7-2 with TRBJ2-7; tentatively, D is TRBD1 (6 bases). Germline CDR1 is SGHTA and CDR2 is FQGNSA. Trimming cost V 5 bases and J 9 bases, with 17 bases left between them. The CDR3 extends over 13 amino acids. CDR3 residues: CASSQNAKGVQYF. Here the CDR3 DNA reads TGTGCCAGCAGCCAGAACGCCAAGGGGGTGCAGTACTTC.

This chain uses TRBV24-1 with TRBJ2-1, with 11 nucleotides matching TRBD1. The junction had 7 bases not matched to a gene; V was cut back by 9 bases and J by 7 bases. The germline V gene has CDR1 KGHDR and CDR2 SFDVKD. The CDR3 spans 14 residues. CDR3 sequence reads: CATRRGQGGNEQFF. CDR3 DNA sequence: TGTGCCACCCGGAGGGGACAGGGGGGTAATGAGCAGTTCTTC.

This clonotype came up many times. The rearrangement links TRBV28 to TRBJ2-7, with TRBD1 as a possible D gene (6 bases). Trimming left V 2 bases short and J 3 bases short, with 14 bases between. Germline V CDR1 and CDR2: MDHEN, SYDVKM. The CDR3 loop spans 15 amino acids. This CDR3 reads CASSLGPGVNYEQYF. The CDR3, as DNA: TGTGCCAGCAGTTTAGGGCCAGGGGTAAACTACGAGCAGTACTTC.